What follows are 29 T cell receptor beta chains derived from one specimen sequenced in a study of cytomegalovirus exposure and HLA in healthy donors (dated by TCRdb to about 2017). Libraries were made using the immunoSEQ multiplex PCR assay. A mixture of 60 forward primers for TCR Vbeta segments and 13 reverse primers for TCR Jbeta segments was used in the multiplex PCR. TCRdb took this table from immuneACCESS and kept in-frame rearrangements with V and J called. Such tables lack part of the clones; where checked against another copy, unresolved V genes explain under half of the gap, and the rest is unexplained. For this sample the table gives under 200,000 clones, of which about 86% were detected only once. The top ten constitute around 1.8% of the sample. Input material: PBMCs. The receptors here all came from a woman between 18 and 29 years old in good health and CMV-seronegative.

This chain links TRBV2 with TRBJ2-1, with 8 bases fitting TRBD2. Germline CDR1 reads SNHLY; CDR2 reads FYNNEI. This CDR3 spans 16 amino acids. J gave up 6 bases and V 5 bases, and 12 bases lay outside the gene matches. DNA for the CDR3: TGTGCCAGCAGTACTATGTACGGGAGGGCGTTCAATGAGCAGTTCTTC. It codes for CASSTMYGRAFNEQFF.

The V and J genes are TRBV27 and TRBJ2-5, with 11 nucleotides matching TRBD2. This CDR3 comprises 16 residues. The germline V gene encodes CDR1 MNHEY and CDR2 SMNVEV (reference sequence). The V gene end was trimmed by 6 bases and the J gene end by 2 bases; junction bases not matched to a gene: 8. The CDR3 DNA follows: TGTGCCAGCAGGGGGGCTAGCGGGGGGCCGCAAGAGACCCAGTACTTC. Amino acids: CASRGASGGPQETQYF.

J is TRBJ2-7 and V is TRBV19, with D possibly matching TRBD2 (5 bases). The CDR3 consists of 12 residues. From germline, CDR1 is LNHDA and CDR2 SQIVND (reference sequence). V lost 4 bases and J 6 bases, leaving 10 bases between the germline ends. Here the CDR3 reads CASSTGLSEQYF. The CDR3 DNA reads TGTGCCAGTAGTACTGGACTCTCCGAGCAGTACTTC.

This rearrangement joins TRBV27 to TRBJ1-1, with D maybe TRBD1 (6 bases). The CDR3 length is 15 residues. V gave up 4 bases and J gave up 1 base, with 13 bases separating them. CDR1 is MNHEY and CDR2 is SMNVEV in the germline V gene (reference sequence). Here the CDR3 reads CASSSPTGTNTEAFF. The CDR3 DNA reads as TGTGCCAGCAGTTCCCCGACAGGAACGAACACTGAAGCTTTCTTT.

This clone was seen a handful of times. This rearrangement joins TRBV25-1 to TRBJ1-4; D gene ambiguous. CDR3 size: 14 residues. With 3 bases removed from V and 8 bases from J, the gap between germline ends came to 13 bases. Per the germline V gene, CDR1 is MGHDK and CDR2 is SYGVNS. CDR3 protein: CASSERYSGEKLFF. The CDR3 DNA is TGTGCCAGCAGTGAGAGATACAGCGGGGAAAAACTGTTTTTT. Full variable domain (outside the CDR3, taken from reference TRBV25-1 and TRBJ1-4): EADIYQTPRYLVIGTGKKITLECSQTMGHDKMYWYQQDPGMELHLIHYSYGVNSTEKGDLSSESTVSRIRTEHFPLTLESARPSHTSQYLCASSERYSGEKLFFGSGTQLSVL.

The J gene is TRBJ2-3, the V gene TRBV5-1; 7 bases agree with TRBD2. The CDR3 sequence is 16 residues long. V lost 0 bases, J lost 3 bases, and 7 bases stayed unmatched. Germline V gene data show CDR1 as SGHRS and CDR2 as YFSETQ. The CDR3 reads CASSLAAGVGTDTQYF. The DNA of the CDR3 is TGCGCCAGCAGCTTGGCGGCGGGAGTGGGAACAGATACGCAGTATTTT. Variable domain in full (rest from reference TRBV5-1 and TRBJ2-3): KAGVTQTPRYLIKTRGQQVTLSCSPISGHRSVSWYQQTPGQGLQFLFEYFSETQRNKGNFPGRFSGRQFSNSRSEMNVSTLELGDSALYLCASSLAAGVGTDTQYFGPGTRLTVL.

The CDR3 loop reads CASSLTRQSQETQYF. CDR3 coding DNA: TGTGCCAGCAGCTTGACCCGACAGAGCCAAGAGACCCAGTACTTC. The chain is built from TRBV7-8 and TRBJ2-5; D possibly corresponds to TRBD1 (5 bases). The ends were cut back, 3 bases at V and 1 base at J, with 12 bases in the middle. The germline gives CDR1 SGHVS, CDR2 FQNEAQ. The CDR3 totals 15 residues.

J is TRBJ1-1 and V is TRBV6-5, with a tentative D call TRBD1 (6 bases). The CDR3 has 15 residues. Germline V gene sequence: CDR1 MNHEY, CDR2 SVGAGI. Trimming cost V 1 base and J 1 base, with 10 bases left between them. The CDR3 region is CASSYLGGGNTEAFF. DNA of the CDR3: TGTGCCAGCAGTTACTTGGGAGGGGGGAACACTGAAGCTTTCTTT.

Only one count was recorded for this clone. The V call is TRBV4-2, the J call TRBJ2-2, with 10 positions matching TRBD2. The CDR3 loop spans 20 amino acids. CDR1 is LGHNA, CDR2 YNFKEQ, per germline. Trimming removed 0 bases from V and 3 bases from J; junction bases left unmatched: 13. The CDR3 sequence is CASSQDGGSGGPRYTGELFF. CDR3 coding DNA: TGTGCCAGCAGCCAAGATGGGGGTAGCGGGGGGCCGCGGTACACCGGGGAGCTGTTTTTT.

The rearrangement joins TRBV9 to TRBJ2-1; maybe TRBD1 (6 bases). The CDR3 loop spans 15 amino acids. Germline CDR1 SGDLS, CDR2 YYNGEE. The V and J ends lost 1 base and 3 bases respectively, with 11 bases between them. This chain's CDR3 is CASSVFEGDYNEQFF. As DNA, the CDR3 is TGTGCCAGCAGCGTATTCGAGGGGGACTACAATGAGCAGTTCTTC.

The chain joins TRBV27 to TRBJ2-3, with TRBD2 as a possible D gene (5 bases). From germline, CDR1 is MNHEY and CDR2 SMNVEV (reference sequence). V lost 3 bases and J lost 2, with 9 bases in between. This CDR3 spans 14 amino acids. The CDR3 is CASSFTGVTDTQYF. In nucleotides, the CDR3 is TGTGCCAGCAGTTTCACCGGGGTCACAGATACGCAGTATTTT.

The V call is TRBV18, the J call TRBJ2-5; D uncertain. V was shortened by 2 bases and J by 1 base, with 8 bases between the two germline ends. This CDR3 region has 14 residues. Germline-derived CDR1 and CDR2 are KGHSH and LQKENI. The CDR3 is CASSPTVSQETQYF. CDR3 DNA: TGTGCCAGCTCACCAACGGTTTCCCAAGAGACCCAGTACTTC.

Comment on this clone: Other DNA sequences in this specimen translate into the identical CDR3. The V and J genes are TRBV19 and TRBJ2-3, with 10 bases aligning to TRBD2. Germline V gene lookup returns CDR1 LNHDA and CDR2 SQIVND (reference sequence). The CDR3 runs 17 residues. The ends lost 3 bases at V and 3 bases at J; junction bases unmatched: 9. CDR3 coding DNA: TGTGCCAGTAGTATTATGTATTTAGCGGGGGGAACAGATACGCAGTATTTT. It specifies CASSIMYLAGGTDTQYF.

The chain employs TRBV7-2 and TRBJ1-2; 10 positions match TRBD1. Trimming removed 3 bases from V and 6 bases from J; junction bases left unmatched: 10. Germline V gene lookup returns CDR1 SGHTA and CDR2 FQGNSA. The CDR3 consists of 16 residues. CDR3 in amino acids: CASSFRRDRGSDGYTF. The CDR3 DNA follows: TGTGCCAGCAGCTTTCGACGGGACAGGGGTTCCGATGGCTACACCTTC. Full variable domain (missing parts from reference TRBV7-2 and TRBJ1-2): GAGVSQSPSNKVTEKGKDVELRCDPISGHTALYWYRQSLGQGLEFLIYFQGNSAPDKSGLPSDRFSAERTGGSVSTLTIQRTQQEDSAVYLCASSFRRDRGSDGYTFGSGTRLTVV.

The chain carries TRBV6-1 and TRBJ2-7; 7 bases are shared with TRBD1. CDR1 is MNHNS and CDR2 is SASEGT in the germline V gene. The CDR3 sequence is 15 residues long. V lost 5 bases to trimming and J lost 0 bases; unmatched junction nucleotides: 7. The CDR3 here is CASSIGGGYSYEQYF. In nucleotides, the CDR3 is TGTGCCAGCAGTATAGGGGGCGGTTACTCCTACGAGCAGTACTTC.

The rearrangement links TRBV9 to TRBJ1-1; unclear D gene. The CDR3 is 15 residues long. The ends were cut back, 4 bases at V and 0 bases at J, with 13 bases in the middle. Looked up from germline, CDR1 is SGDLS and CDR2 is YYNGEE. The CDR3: CASSLNGYMNTEAFF. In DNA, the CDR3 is TGTGCCAGCAGCCTTAACGGGTATATGAACACTGAAGCTTTCTTT.

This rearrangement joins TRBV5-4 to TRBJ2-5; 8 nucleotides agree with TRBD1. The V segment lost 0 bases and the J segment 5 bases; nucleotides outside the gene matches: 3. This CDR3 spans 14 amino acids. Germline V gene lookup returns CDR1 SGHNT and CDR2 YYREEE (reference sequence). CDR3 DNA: TGTGCCAGCAGCTTGGGACAGGGGAGGGAGACCCAGTACTTC. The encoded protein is CASSLGQGRETQYF.

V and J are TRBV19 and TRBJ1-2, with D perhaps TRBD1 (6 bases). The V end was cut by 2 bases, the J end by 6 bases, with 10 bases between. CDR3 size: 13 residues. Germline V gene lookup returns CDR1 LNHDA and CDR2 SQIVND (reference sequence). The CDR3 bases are TGTGCCAGTAGTATAAGGACAGCCGATGGCTACACCTTC. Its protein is CASSIRTADGYTF.

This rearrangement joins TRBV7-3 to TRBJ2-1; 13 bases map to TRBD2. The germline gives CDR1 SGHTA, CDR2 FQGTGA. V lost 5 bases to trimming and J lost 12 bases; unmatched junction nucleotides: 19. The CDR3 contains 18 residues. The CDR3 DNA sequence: TGTGCCAGCAGCGTTAATACGCGATCGGGACTAGCGGGAATAGGGCAGTTCTTC. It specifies CASSVNTRSGLAGIGQFF.

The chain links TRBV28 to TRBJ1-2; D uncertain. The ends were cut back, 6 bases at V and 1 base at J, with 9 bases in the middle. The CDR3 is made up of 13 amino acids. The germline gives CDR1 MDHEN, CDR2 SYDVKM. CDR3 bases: TGTGCCAGCAGGGTGACAATTAACTATGGCTACACCTTC. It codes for CASRVTINYGYTF.

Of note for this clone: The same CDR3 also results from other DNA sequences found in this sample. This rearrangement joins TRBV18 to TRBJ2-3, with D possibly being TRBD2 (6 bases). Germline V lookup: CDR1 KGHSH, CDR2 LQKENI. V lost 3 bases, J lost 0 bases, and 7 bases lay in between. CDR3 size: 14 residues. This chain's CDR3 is CASSPAGSTDTQYF. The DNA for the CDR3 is TGTGCCAGCTCACCGGCGGGGAGCACAGATACGCAGTATTTT.

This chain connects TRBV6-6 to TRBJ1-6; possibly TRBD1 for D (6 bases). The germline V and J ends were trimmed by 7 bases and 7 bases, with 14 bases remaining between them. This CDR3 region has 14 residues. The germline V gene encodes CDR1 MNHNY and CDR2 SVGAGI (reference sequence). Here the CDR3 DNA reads TGTGCCAGCACCCCGGGGGGCATCAATTCACCCCTCCACTTT. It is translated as CASTPGGINSPLHF.

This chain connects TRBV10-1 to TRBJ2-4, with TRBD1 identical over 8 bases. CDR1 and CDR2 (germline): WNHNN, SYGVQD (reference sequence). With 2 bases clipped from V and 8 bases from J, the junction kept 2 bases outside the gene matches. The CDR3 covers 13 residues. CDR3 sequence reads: CASSEKQGDIQYF. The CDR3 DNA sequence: TGCGCCAGCAGTGAGAAACAGGGGGACATTCAGTACTTC.

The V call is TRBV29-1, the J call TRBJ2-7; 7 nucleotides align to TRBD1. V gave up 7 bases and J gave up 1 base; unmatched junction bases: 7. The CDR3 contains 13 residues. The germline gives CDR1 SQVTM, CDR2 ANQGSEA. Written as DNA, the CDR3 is TGCAGCGCCTCACAGGGGTTGTCCTACGAGCAGTACTTC. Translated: CSASQGLSYEQYF.

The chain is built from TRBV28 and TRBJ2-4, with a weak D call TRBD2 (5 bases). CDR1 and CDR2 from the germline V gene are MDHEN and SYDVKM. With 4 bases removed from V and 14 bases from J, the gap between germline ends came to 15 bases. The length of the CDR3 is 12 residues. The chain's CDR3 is CASSSPRLIKYF. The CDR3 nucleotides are TGTGCCAGCAGTTCCCCAAGACTAATAAAGTACTTC.

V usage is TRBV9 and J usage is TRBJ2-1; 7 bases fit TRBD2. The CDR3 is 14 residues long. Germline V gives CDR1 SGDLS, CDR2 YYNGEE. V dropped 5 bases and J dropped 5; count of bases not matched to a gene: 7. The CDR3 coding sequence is TGTGCCAGCAGTTGGGGCGGGAGCGACAATGAGCAGTTCTTC. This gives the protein CASSWGGSDNEQFF.

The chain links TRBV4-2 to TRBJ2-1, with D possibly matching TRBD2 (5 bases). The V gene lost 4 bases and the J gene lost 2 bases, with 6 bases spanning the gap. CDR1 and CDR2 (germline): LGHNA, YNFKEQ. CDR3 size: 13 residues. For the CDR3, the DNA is TGTGCCAGCAGCCCCGGGGCCTACAATGAGCAGTTCTTC. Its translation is CASSPGAYNEQFF.

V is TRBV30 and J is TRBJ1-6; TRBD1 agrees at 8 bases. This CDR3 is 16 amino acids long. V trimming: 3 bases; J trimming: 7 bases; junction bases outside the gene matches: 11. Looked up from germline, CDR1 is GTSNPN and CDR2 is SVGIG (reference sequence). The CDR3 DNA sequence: TGTGCCTGGAGAGTCCGACAGGGGTTGAACAATTCACCCCTCCACTTT. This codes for CAWRVRQGLNNSPLHF.

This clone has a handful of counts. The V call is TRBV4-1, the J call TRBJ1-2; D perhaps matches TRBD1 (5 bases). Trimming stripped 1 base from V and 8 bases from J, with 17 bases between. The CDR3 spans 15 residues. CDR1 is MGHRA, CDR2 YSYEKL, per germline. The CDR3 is CASSQGGRQSWGYTF. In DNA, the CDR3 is TGCGCCAGCAGCCAAGGAGGTCGACAGTCGTGGGGCTACACCTTC.